The 20 T cell receptor beta chains below come from one sample, sequenced in a study of T cells in Graves' hyperthyroidism and ophthalmopathy. RNA transcripts provided the source from which TCR beta CDR3 regions were amplified. The TCR CDR3 was amplified in a first-round RT-PCR using the HTBI primer set. MiXCR, applied by TCRdb to the multiplex PCR reads, yields one record per CDR3 protein. The sample includes about 560,000 distinct CDR3 sequences, just over 45% of them seen just once. The specimen was peripheral blood or thyroid tissue (not recorded which). The receptor set was obtained from a woman in her late teens or twenties with Graves' hyperthyroidism.

This clonotype was picked up a small number of times. The rearrangement joins TRBV14 to TRBJ1-5; D is ambiguous. The CDR3 is 14 residues long. Germline V lookup: CDR1 SGHDN, CDR2 FVKESK. Deletions cut 4 bases from V and 4 bases from J, with 11 bases between. CDR3 loop: CASSPLTENQPQHF. CDR3 coding DNA: TGTGCCAGCAGCCCCCTGACCGAGAATCAGCCCCAGCATTTT.

This clonotype was counted only a few times. The chain joins TRBV9 to TRBJ1-4; 10 positions match TRBD1. This CDR3 region has 16 residues. CDR1 and CDR2 from the germline V gene are SGDLS and YYNGEE. V was pared by 0 bases and J by 5 bases, with 4 bases of the junction left unmatched. CDR3 sequence: CASSVEGTGANEKLFF. The CDR3 DNA follows: TGTGCCAGCAGCGTAGAGGGGACAGGGGCAAATGAAAAACTGTTTTTT.

This clonotype has at least ten counts. This rearrangement joins TRBV2 to TRBJ1-1; TRBD1 is a possible D gene (6 bases). The germline gives CDR1 SNHLY, CDR2 FYNNEI. This CDR3 is 12 amino acids long. With 5 bases removed from V and 5 bases from J, the gap between germline ends came to 9 bases. The CDR3 DNA reads as TGTGCCAGCAGTCCCCAGGGGACTGAAGCTTTCTTT. Translation: CASSPQGTEAFF.

This clonotype has more than one count but fewer than ten. The V gene is TRBV12-3 or TRBV12-4, the J gene TRBJ1-1; D unresolved. Trimming shortened V by 7 bases and J by 4 bases, and 16 bases separated the two germline ends. There are 14 residues in the CDR3. CDR3: CASTPLRAPTEAFF. As DNA, the CDR3 is TGTGCCAGCACCCCTCTACGGGCGCCCACTGAAGCTTTCTTT.

The chain carries TRBV7-9 and TRBJ1-1, with 7 nucleotides matching TRBD1. Germline loops: CDR1 SEHNR, CDR2 FQNEAQ (reference sequence). CDR3 length: 14 amino acids. The trim removed 8 bases at V and 4 bases at J, leaving 10 bases unmatched. The CDR3 protein is CASSPTGASTEAFF. CDR3 nucleotide sequence: TGTGCCAGCTCACCCACAGGGGCCTCCACTGAAGCTTTCTTT. The full variable domain, its missing parts supplied by reference TRBV7-9 and TRBJ1-1, is DTGVSQNPRHKITKRGQNVTFRCDPISEHNRLYWYRQTLGQGPEFLTYFQNEAQLEKSRLLSDRFSAERPKGSFSTLEIQRTEQGDSAMYLCASSPTGASTEAFFGQGTRLTVV.

The V and J genes are TRBV2 and TRBJ1-5, with D tentatively TRBD1 (5 bases). The ends were cut back, 5 bases at V and 4 bases at J, with 24 bases in the middle. Looked up from germline, CDR1 is SNHLY and CDR2 is FYNNEI. CDR3 length equals 18 residues. The CDR3 loop reads CASSLLLRFGGGNQPQHF. CDR3 sequence (DNA): TGTGCCAGCAGTTTATTATTACGGTTCGGGGGGGGAAATCAGCCCCAGCATTTT.

The V and J genes are TRBV29-1 and TRBJ1-2; maybe TRBD1 (6 bases). There are 11 residues in the CDR3. Trimming cost V 6 bases and J 12 bases, with 17 bases left between them. The V gene's germline CDR1 is SQVTM and CDR2 ANQGSEA. The CDR3 sequence: CSVTRGSGNTF. The CDR3, as DNA: TGCAGCGTCACCAGGGGCTCTGGAAACACCTTC.

The V call is TRBV19, the J call TRBJ2-6, with D perhaps TRBD1 (6 bases). Trimming left V 3 bases short and J 0 bases short, with 15 bases between. CDR1 and CDR2 from the germline V gene are LNHDA and SQIVND (reference sequence). This CDR3 has 18 residues. The CDR3: CASSMPGTPFSGANVLTF. The CDR3 DNA sequence: TGTGCCAGTAGTATGCCTGGGACACCTTTCTCTGGGGCCAACGTCCTGACTTTC.

The genes are TRBV10-3 and TRBJ1-4; D possibly corresponds to TRBD1 (6 bases). This CDR3 spans 14 amino acids. V lost 0 bases and J 8 bases, leaving 10 bases between the germline ends. Germline loops: CDR1 ENHRY, CDR2 SYGVKD. The CDR3 sequence is CAISESKGGEKLFF. The DNA for the CDR3 is TGTGCCATCAGTGAGTCGAAGGGGGGAGAAAAACTGTTTTTT.

This clonotype was found many times. The CDR3 DNA follows: TGCGCCAGCAGCTTGGCCTCGGTCACTGAAGCTTTCTTT. Amino acid sequence: CASSLASVTEAFF. The chain recombines TRBV5-1 with TRBJ1-1; no firm D call. Between the trimmed V and J ends, which lost 0 bases and 4 bases, there was a span of 7 bases. The CDR3 runs to 13 residues. Per germline, CDR1 SGHRS and CDR2 YFSETQ.

The chain carries TRBV7-2 and TRBJ2-7, with 9 bases fitting TRBD2. Germline trimming cut 5 bases from V and 3 bases from J; bases unmatched to any gene: 5. This CDR3 is built from 14 residues. The germline V gene has CDR1 SGHTA and CDR2 FQGNSA. The CDR3 sequence is CASSPSGRRYEQYF. In nucleotides, the CDR3 is TGTGCCAGCAGCCCCAGCGGGAGGCGCTACGAGCAGTACTTC.

There are many counts of this clonotype. The chain combines TRBV25-1 with TRBJ1-1; possibly TRBD1 for D (6 bases). Per germline, CDR1 MGHDK and CDR2 SYGVNS. Trimming removed 4 bases at V and 2 bases at J, with 17 bases between. This CDR3 is 16 amino acids long. The CDR3 sequence: CASSAWGLWGNTEAFF. CDR3 sequence (DNA): TGTGCCAGCAGTGCTTGGGGGCTCTGGGGAAACACTGAAGCTTTCTTT.

The rearrangement joins TRBV7-2 to TRBJ1-1; 7 nucleotides match TRBD1. V dropped 2 bases and J dropped 5; count of bases not matched to a gene: 2. Germline loops: CDR1 SGHTA, CDR2 FQGNSA. The CDR3 spans 13 residues. In DNA form, the CDR3 reads TGTGCCAGCAGCTTACAGGGGGTAACTGAAGCTTTCTTT. It yields the protein CASSLQGVTEAFF.

This clonotype has just a few counts. The rearrangement uses TRBV7-9 and TRBJ1-1; no clear D. The CDR3 runs 14 residues. Germline V gene sequence: CDR1 SEHNR, CDR2 FQNEAQ (reference sequence). The germline V and J ends were trimmed by 1 base and 7 bases, with 13 bases remaining between them. The CDR3: CASSLERVDIEAFF. The DNA of the CDR3 is TGTGCCAGCAGCTTAGAGAGGGTCGACATTGAAGCTTTCTTT.

A remark on this clonotype: Mismatch with germline at one junction end may stem from a read error. This sequence joins TRBV15 and TRBJ1-6; D remains ambiguous. The CDR3 spans 17 residues. The germline CDR1 and CDR2 sequences are LNHNV and YYDKDF (reference sequence). In DNA, the CDR3 is TGCGCCACCAGCAGAGTTACTAGCGGCTCCTATAATTCACCCCTCCACTTT. This translates into CATSRVTSGSYNSPLHF. The whole variable domain, filled in from reference TRBV15 and TRBJ1-6, reads DAMVIQNPRYQVTQFGKPVTLSCSQTLNHNVMYWYQQKSSQAPKLLFHYYDKDFNNEADTPDNFQSRRPNTSFCFLDIRSPGLGDTAMYLCATSRVTSGSYNSPLHFGNGTRLTVT.

In regard to this clonotype: One base away lies a much larger clone, so this may be a sequencing read error. The V and J genes are TRBV25-1 and TRBJ1-2, with D hard to call. Per germline, CDR1 MGHDK and CDR2 SYGVNS. This CDR3 region has 10 residues. V gave up 5 bases and J gave up 8 bases, with 6 bases separating them. CDR3 in amino acids: CASSMGGYTF. In DNA form, the CDR3 reads TGTGCCAGCAGTATGGGAGGCTACACCTTC.

The chain combines TRBV7-9 with TRBJ1-1; 8 nucleotides align to TRBD1. The CDR3 covers 19 residues. The V gene's germline CDR1 is SEHNR and CDR2 FQNEAQ (reference sequence). The V gene end was trimmed by 5 bases and the J gene end by 0 bases; junction bases not matched to a gene: 17. CDR3 sequence (DNA): TGTGCCAGCAGCCAGCCTCGGGACAGGCGTGTGGCATTGAACACTGAAGCTTTCTTT. It is translated as CASSQPRDRRVALNTEAFF. The full variable domain, rest sourced from reference TRBV7-9 and TRBJ1-1, is DTGVSQNPRHKITKRGQNVTFRCDPISEHNRLYWYRQTLGQGPEFLTYFQNEAQLEKSRLLSDRFSAERPKGSFSTLEIQRTEQGDSAMYLCASSQPRDRRVALNTEAFFGQGTRLTVV.

The table lists this clonotype with many counts. The V and J genes are TRBV19 and TRBJ2-7; 12 bases are a match to TRBD2. The germline gives CDR1 LNHDA, CDR2 SQIVND (reference sequence). The V and J ends lost 4 bases and 6 bases, in that order; junction bases with no gene match: 1. This CDR3 has 13 residues. CDR3 loop: CASSKTSGGEQYF. CDR3 nucleotides: TGTGCCAGTAGTAAGACTAGCGGGGGCGAGCAGTACTTC.

This clonotype was picked up many times. The chain joins TRBV25-1 to TRBJ1-2, with D unclear. This CDR3 has 14 amino acids. CDR1 is MGHDK and CDR2 is SYGVNS in the germline V gene. V was pared by 4 bases and J by 4 bases, with 13 bases between. CDR3 nucleotides: TGTGCCAGCAGTGGACACGCTTTGGGCTATGGCTACACCTTC. Encoded protein: CASSGHALGYGYTF.

J is TRBJ1-2 and V is TRBV25-1; 9 nucleotides agree with TRBD1. Trimming at V came to 1 base and at J to 6 bases, leaving 9 bases not matched to a gene. This CDR3 spans 16 amino acids. Germline loops: CDR1 MGHDK, CDR2 SYGVNS. This chain's CDR3 is CASSEFRDRDVNGYTF. The CDR3 nucleotides are TGTGCCAGCAGTGAATTTCGGGACAGGGACGTGAATGGCTACACCTTC.